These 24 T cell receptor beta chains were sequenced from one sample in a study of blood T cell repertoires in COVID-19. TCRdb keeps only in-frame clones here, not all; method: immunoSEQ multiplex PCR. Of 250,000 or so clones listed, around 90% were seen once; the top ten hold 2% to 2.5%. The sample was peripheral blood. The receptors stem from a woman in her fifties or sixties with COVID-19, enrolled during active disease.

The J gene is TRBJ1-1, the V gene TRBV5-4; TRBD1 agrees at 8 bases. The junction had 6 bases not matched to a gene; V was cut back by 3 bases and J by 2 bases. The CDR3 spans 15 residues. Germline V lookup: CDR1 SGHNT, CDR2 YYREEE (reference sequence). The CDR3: CASSSRDRPNTEAFF. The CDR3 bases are TGTGCCAGCAGCTCCCGGGACAGGCCCAACACTGAAGCTTTCTTT.

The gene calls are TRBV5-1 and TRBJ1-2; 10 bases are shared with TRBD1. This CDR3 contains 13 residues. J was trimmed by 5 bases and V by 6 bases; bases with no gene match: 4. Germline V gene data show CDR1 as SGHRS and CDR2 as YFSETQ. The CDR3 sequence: CASNGQGGYGYTF. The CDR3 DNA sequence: TGCGCCAGCAACGGACAGGGGGGGTATGGCTACACCTTC.

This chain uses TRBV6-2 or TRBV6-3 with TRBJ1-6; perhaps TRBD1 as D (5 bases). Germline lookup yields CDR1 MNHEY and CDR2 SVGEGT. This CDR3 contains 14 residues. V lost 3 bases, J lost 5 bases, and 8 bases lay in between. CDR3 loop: CASSYAGNNSPLHF. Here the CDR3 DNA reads TGTGCCAGCAGTTATGCAGGGAATAATTCACCCCTCCACTTT.

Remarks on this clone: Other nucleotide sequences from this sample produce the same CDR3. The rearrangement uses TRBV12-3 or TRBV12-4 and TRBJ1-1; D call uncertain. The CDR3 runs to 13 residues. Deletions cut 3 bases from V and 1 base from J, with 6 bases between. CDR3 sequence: CASSLAGNTEAFF. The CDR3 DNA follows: TGTGCCAGCAGTTTGGCGGGGAACACTGAAGCTTTCTTT.

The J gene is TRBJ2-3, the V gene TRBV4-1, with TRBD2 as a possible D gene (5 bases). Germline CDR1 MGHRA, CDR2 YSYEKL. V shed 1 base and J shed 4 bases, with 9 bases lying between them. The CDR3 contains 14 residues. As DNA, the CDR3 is TGCGCCAGCAGCCAAGTTGAGGGCCCAGATACGCAGTATTTT. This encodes CASSQVEGPDTQYF.

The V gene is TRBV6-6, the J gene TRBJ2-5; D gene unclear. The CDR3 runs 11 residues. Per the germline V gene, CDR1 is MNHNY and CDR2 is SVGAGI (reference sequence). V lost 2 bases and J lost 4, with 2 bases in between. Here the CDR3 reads CASSYRETQYF. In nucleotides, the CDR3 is TGTGCCAGCAGTTACCGAGAGACCCAGTACTTC.

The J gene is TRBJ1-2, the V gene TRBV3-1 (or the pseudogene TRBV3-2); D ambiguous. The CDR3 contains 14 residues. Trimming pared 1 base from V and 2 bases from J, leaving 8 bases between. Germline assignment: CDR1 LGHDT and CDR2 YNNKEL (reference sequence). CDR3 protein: CASSQGTPNYGYTF. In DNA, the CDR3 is TGTGCCAGCAGCCAAGGAACACCGAACTATGGCTACACCTTC.

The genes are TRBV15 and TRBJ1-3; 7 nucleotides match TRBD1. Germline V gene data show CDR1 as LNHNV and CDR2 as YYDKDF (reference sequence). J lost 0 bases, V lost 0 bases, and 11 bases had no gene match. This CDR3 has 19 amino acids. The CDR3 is CATSREIPGQGGSGNTIYF. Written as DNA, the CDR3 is TGTGCCACCAGCAGAGAGATCCCCGGTCAGGGGGGCTCTGGAAACACCATATATTTT.

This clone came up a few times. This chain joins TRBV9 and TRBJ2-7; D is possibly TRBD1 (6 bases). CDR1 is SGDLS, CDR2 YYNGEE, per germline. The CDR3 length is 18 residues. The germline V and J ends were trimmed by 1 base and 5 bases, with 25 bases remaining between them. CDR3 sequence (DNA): TGTGCCAGCAGCGTAAGTTTTGGTGTAACAGGGCCCACCAACGAGCAGTACTTC. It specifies CASSVSFGVTGPTNEQYF.

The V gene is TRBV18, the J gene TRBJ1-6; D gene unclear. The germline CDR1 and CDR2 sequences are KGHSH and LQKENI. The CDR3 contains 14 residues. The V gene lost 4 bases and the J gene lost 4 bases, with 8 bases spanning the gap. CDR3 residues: CASSQAGYNSPLHF. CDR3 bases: TGTGCCAGCTCACAAGCCGGTTATAATTCACCCCTCCACTTT.

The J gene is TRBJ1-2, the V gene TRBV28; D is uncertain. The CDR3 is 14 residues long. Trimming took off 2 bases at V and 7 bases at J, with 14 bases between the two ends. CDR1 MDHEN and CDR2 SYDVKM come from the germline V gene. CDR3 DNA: TGTGCCAGCAGTTTAGGAGGGCTCGCTGGTGGCTACACCTTC. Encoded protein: CASSLGGLAGGYTF.

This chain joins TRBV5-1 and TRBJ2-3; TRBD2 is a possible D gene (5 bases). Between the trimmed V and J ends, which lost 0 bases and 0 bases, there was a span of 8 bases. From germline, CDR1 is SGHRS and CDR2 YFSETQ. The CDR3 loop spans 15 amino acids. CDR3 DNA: TGCGCCAGCAGCTTGGCACTAGTTAGCACAGATACGCAGTATTTT. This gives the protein CASSLALVSTDTQYF.

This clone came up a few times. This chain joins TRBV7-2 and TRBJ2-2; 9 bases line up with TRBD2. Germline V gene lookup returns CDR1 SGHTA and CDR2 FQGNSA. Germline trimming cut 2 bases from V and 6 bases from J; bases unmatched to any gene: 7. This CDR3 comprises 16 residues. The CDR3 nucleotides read TGTGCCAGCAGCTTATTGGGCGGGGGGGCCCCCGGGGAGCTGTTTTTT. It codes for CASSLLGGGAPGELFF.

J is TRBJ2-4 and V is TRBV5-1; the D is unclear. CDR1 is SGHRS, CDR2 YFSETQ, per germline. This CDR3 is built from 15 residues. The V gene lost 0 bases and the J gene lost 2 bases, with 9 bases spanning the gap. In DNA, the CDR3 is TGCGCCAGCAGCTTGGTTCCGGGTTCCAAAAACATTCAGTACTTC. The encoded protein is CASSLVPGSKNIQYF.

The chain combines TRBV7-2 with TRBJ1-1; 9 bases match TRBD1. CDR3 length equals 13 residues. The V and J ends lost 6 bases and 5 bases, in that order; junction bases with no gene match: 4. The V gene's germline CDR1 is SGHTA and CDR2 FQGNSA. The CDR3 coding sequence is TGTGCCAGCAGGCGACAGGGGGGGACTGAAGCTTTCTTT. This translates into CASRRQGGTEAFF.

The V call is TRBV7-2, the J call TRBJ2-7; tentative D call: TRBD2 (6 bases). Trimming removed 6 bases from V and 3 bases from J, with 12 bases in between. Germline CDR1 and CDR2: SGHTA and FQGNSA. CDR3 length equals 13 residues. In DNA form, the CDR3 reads TGTGCCAGCAGTCGGGAGTGGGTCTACGAGCAGTACTTC. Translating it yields CASSREWVYEQYF.

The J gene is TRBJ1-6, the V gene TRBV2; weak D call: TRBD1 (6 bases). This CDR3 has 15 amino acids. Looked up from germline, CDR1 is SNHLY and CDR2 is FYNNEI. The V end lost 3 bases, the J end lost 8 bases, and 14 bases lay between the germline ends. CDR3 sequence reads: CASSDGQPGHSPLHF. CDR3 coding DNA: TGTGCCAGCAGTGATGGACAGCCAGGTCATTCACCCCTCCACTTT.

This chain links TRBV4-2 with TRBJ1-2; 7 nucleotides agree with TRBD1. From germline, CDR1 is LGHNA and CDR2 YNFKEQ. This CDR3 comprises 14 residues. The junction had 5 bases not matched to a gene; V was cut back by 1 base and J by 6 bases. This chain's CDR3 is CASSQAAQGNGYTF. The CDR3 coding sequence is TGTGCCAGCAGCCAAGCGGCACAGGGGAATGGCTACACCTTC.

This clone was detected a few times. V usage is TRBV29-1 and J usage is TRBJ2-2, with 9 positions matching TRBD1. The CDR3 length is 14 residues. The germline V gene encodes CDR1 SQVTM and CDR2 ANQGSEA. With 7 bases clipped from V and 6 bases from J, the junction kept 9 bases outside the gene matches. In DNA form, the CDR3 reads TGCAGCGCCAACACACAGGGGGCGGCCGGGGAGCTGTTTTTT. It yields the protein CSANTQGAAGELFF.

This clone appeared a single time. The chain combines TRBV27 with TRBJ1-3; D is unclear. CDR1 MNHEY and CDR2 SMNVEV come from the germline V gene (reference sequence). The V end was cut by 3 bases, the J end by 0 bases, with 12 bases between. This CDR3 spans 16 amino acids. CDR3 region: CASSFNSKSSGNTIYF. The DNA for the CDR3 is TGTGCCAGCAGTTTTAACAGTAAGAGCTCTGGAAACACCATATATTTT.

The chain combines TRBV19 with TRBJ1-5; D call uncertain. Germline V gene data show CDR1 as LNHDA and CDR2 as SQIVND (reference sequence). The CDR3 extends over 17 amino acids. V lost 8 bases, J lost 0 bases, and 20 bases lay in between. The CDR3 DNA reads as TGTGCCAGTTCCCGAGGGAGACCGTCTTATAGCAATCAGCCCCAGCATTTT. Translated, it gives CASSRGRPSYSNQPQHF.

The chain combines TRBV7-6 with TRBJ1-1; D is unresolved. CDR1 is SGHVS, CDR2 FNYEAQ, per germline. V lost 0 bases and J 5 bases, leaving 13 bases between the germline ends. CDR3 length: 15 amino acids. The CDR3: CASSLASGILTEAFF. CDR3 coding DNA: TGTGCCAGCAGCTTAGCGTCAGGAATCCTTACTGAAGCTTTCTTT.

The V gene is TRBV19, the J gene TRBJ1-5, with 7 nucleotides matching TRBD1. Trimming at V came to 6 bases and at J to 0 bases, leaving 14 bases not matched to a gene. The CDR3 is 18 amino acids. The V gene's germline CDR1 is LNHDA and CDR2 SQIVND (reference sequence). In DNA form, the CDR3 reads TGTGCCAGTAGCCCCTACAGGGTTCCAGGGGGTAGCAATCAGCCCCAGCATTTT. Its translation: CASSPYRVPGGSNQPQHF.

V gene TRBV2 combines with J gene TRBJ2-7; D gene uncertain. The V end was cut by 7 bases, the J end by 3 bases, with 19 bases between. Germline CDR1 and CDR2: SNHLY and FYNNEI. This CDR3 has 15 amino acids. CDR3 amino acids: CASKVEQVFIYEQYF. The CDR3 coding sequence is TGTGCCAGCAAGGTAGAGCAGGTCTTCATCTACGAGCAGTACTTC.